The 25 T cell receptor beta chains reported below all come from one sample, sequenced in a study of control samples from healthy donors and cancer patients. Some clones are missing from TCRdb's copy, which holds only in-frame ones; the method was immunoSEQ multiplex PCR. Here the sample spans 150,000 to 160,000 clones, about 94% being singletons. The sample comprised blood. The receptors come from a man aged 35 to 55 in good health.

The J gene is TRBJ1-3, the V gene TRBV19; 7 positions agree with TRBD1. The ends lost 4 bases at V and 1 base at J; junction bases unmatched: 10. CDR1 and CDR2 from the germline V gene are LNHDA and SQIVND (reference sequence). This CDR3 comprises 17 residues. DNA of the CDR3: TGTGCCAGTAGTACATGGAACAGGGGAGATTCTGGAAACACCATATATTTT. It yields the protein CASSTWNRGDSGNTIYF.

The chain uses TRBV7-2 and TRBJ1-1, with D possibly TRBD1 on 6 matching bases. The CDR3 covers 15 residues. Germline V gives CDR1 SGHTA, CDR2 FQGNSA. Trimming took off 1 base at V and 0 bases at J, with 9 bases between the two ends. The chain's CDR3 is CASSLVGGMNTEAFF. The CDR3, as DNA: TGTGCCAGCAGCTTAGTTGGGGGCATGAACACTGAAGCTTTCTTT.

V is TRBV5-1 and J is TRBJ2-5; possibly TRBD1 for D (6 bases). The CDR3 consists of 14 residues. Deletions cut 3 bases from V and 5 bases from J, with 14 bases between. The germline gives CDR1 SGHRS, CDR2 YFSETQ. This CDR3 is CASSSTDRRETQYF. The CDR3 coding sequence is TGCGCCAGCAGCTCAACCGACAGGCGGGAGACCCAGTACTTC. Based on the CDR3 plus reference TRBV5-1 and TRBJ2-5, the full variable domain is KAGVTQTPRYLIKTRGQQVTLSCSPISGHRSVSWYQQTPGQGLQFLFEYFSETQRNKGNFPGRFSGRQFSNSRSEMNVSTLELGDSALYLCASSSTDRRETQYFGPGTRLLVL.

The rearrangement uses TRBV6-6 and TRBJ1-5; a weak D match, TRBD1 (5 bases). V gave up 5 bases and J gave up 4 bases, with 12 bases separating them. The CDR3 loop spans 14 amino acids. Germline CDR1 MNHNY, CDR2 SVGAGI (reference sequence). The CDR3 loop reads CASSAPGDNQPQHF. The CDR3 DNA is TGTGCCAGCAGTGCCCCGGGGGATAATCAGCCCCAGCATTTT.

The chain has TRBV18 and TRBJ1-2; D may be TRBD1 (6 bases). The CDR3 is made up of 14 amino acids. The germline V gene encodes CDR1 KGHSH and CDR2 LQKENI. The germline V and J ends were trimmed by 5 bases and 9 bases, with 19 bases remaining between them. This CDR3 reads CASSYDNTGQRYTF. The CDR3, as DNA: TGTGCCAGCTCATACGATAACACAGGGCAACGCTACACCTTC.

This rearrangement joins TRBV5-1 to TRBJ2-3, with 11 bases aligning to TRBD2. V gave up 4 bases and J gave up 2 bases; unmatched junction bases: 12. The CDR3 runs 18 residues. Per the germline V gene, CDR1 is SGHRS and CDR2 is YFSETQ. This chain's CDR3 is CASSLARTSGGITDTQYF. CDR3 nucleotide sequence: TGCGCCAGCAGCCTGGCCCGAACTAGCGGGGGAATCACAGATACGCAGTATTTT.

This chain uses TRBV5-4 with TRBJ1-4; D remains ambiguous. Germline V CDR1 and CDR2: SGHNT, YYREEE (reference sequence). The CDR3 consists of 14 residues. V lost 4 bases to trimming and J lost 7 bases, with 14 bases between them. The CDR3 region is CASSPGWKSEKLFF. The CDR3 nucleotides read TGTGCCAGCAGCCCGGGGTGGAAGAGTGAAAAACTGTTTTTT.

This sequence joins TRBV9 and TRBJ1-2; D gene uncertain. There are 11 residues in the CDR3. V lost 4 bases and J 6 bases, leaving 7 bases between the germline ends. CDR1 SGDLS and CDR2 YYNGEE come from the germline V gene. This chain's CDR3 is CASSLGDGYTF. In DNA, the CDR3 is TGTGCCAGCAGCTTAGGAGATGGCTACACCTTC.

V is TRBV12-3 or TRBV12-4 and J is TRBJ1-1; D call uncertain. This CDR3 has 13 amino acids. V lost 6 bases, J lost 4 bases, and 12 bases lay in between. This CDR3 is CASSPARGTEAFF. The CDR3 DNA sequence: TGTGCCAGCAGCCCAGCCCGAGGCACTGAAGCTTTCTTT.

The genes are TRBV28 and TRBJ1-2, with D possibly matching TRBD1 (6 bases). CDR1 and CDR2 from the germline V gene are MDHEN and SYDVKM. The CDR3 is 16 residues long. Trimming left V 5 bases short and J 0 bases short, with 16 bases between. The chain's CDR3 is CASSPIGQLANYGYTF. The CDR3 DNA sequence: TGTGCCAGCAGTCCGATCGGACAGTTAGCTAACTATGGCTACACCTTC.

The chain links TRBV5-8 to TRBJ2-6, with D uncertain. Germline V gene data show CDR1 as SGHTS and CDR2 as YDEGEE. The CDR3 sequence is 16 residues long. The V and J ends lost 4 bases and 0 bases respectively, with 11 bases between them. The CDR3 bases are TGTGCCAGCAGCATTCTGTCGTTCTCTGGGGCCAACGTCCTGACTTTC. Amino acid sequence: CASSILSFSGANVLTF.

As DNA, the CDR3 is TGTGCCAGCAGTACTGGGACTAGCGGGCCAGATACGCAGTATTTT. As protein: CASSTGTSGPDTQYF. The gene calls are TRBV6-5 and TRBJ2-3, with 12 bases fitting TRBD2. Germline V gene sequence: CDR1 MNHEY, CDR2 SVGAGI. CDR3 length equals 15 residues. V lost 5 bases to trimming and J lost 4 bases; unmatched junction nucleotides: 4.

CDR3: CASSRSVEGNTIYF. CDR3 bases: TGTGCCAGCAGCAGATCGGTGGAAGGAAACACCATATATTTT. The chain recombines TRBV7-9 with TRBJ1-3, with D unclear. Germline CDR1 and CDR2: SEHNR and FQNEAQ (reference sequence). V lost 5 bases, J lost 4 bases, and 12 bases lay in between. The CDR3 contains 14 residues.

V gene TRBV4-1 combines with J gene TRBJ1-2; D is possibly TRBD1 (5 bases). The V gene's germline CDR1 is MGHRA and CDR2 YSYEKL. This CDR3 has 12 amino acids. Deletions cut 0 bases from V and 11 bases from J, with 10 bases between. CDR3 in amino acids: CASSQDRGGYTF. The CDR3, as DNA: TGCGCCAGCAGCCAAGATCGGGGGGGATACACCTTC.

The gene calls are TRBV7-2 and TRBJ2-1; D possibly uses TRBD1 or TRBD2 (5 bases each). V shed 8 bases and J shed 8 bases, with 16 bases lying between them. Germline V gene data show CDR1 as SGHTA and CDR2 as FQGNSA. CDR3 length: 13 amino acids. CDR3 nucleotide sequence: TGTGCCAGCCGCCGGGGTCAGGGCTATGAGCAGTTCTTC. This encodes CASRRGQGYEQFF.

This clone has only one observation. The J gene is TRBJ1-2, the V gene TRBV6-5; D unresolved. Trimming pared 11 bases from V and 6 bases from J, leaving 19 bases between. The length of the CDR3 is 13 residues. Germline lookup yields CDR1 MNHEY and CDR2 SVGAGI. The CDR3 reads CASLKTEAHGYTF. As DNA, the CDR3 is TGTGCCTCACTGAAGACGGAAGCCCATGGCTACACCTTC.

The chain is built from TRBV27 and TRBJ1-4; TRBD1 agrees at 8 bases. V lost 3 bases, J lost 6 bases, and 3 bases stayed unmatched. Germline CDR1 is MNHEY and CDR2 is SMNVEV (reference sequence). This CDR3 is built from 14 residues. The CDR3 reads CASSLWTGYEKLFF. The CDR3 DNA is TGTGCCAGCAGTTTGTGGACAGGGTATGAAAAACTGTTTTTT.

The chain carries TRBV14 and TRBJ1-1; 7 bases agree with TRBD1. V gave up 4 bases and J gave up 9 bases; unmatched junction bases: 5. The CDR3 totals 12 residues. Germline CDR1 is SGHDN and CDR2 is FVKESK. In DNA form, the CDR3 reads TGTGCCAGCAGCCTGGACAGGATAAAAGCTTTCTTT. Amino acids: CASSLDRIKAFF. The full variable domain, rest sourced from reference TRBV14 and TRBJ1-1, is EAGVTQFPSHSVIEKGQTVTLRCDPISGHDNLYWYRRVMGKEIKFLLHFVKESKQDESGMPNNRFLAERTGGTYSTLKVQPAELEDSGVYFCASSLDRIKAFFGQGTRLTVV.

This chain uses TRBV28 with TRBJ1-1; D perhaps matches TRBD1 (6 bases). Germline CDR1 is MDHEN and CDR2 is SYDVKM. The CDR3 has 14 amino acids. The germline V and J ends were trimmed by 7 bases and 6 bases, with 18 bases remaining between them. The DNA of the CDR3 is TGTGCCAGCAATTCTCCACGGGGGGGCTCTGAAGCTTTCTTT. Its translation: CASNSPRGGSEAFF.

This chain links TRBV24-1 with TRBJ2-7; D call uncertain. Trimming removed 9 bases at V and 3 bases at J, with 11 bases between. Germline V gives CDR1 KGHDR, CDR2 SFDVKD. The CDR3 sequence is 12 residues long. In DNA, the CDR3 is TGTGCCACCGCCGACGGAAACTACGAGCAGTACTTC. Its translation is CATADGNYEQYF.

The rearrangement uses TRBV29-1 and TRBJ1-2, with TRBD1 identical over 7 bases. Unmatched junction bases numbered 13, after V lost 7 bases and J lost 5 bases. This CDR3 is 14 amino acids long. Germline V gene lookup returns CDR1 SQVTM and CDR2 ANQGSEA. CDR3 bases: TGCAGCGCGGGCGGAATCGGACAGGAATATGGCTACACCTTC. Amino acid sequence: CSAGGIGQEYGYTF.

V is TRBV4-1 and J is TRBJ1-4; TRBD1 agrees at 7 bases. V dropped 4 bases and J dropped 0; count of bases not matched to a gene: 5. CDR1 is MGHRA and CDR2 is YSYEKL in the germline V gene. The CDR3 loop spans 16 amino acids. CDR3 in amino acids: CASSPGQLSTNEKLFF. CDR3 DNA sequence: TGCGCCAGCAGCCCGGGACAGCTTTCAACTAATGAAAAACTGTTTTTT.

The chain combines TRBV27 with TRBJ1-2; tentative D call: TRBD1 (5 bases). The germline gives CDR1 MNHEY, CDR2 SMNVEV (reference sequence). V was clipped by 4 bases and J by 4 bases, with 16 bases between them. The CDR3 is 15 residues long. The CDR3 sequence: CASSSVGPGGYGYTF. Here the CDR3 DNA reads TGTGCCAGCAGTTCCGTTGGTCCGGGGGGCTATGGCTACACCTTC.

This clone was detected once. V and J are TRBV24-1 and TRBJ1-1; TRBD1 matches 7 bases. V dropped 7 bases and J dropped 1; count of bases not matched to a gene: 5. Germline CDR1 KGHDR, CDR2 SFDVKD. CDR3 length equals 14 residues. CDR3 nucleotide sequence: TGTGCCACCAGATCACAGGGGCCGAACACTGAAGCTTTCTTT. This sequence encodes CATRSQGPNTEAFF.

The chain uses TRBV28 and TRBJ1-1; D is uncertain. The CDR3 is 13 residues long. CDR1 and CDR2 from the germline V gene are MDHEN and SYDVKM. V was cut by 7 bases and J by 1 base, with 10 bases left in between. CDR3: CASNEQANTEAFF. CDR3 coding DNA: TGTGCCAGCAACGAGCAGGCGAACACTGAAGCTTTCTTT.